Listed below are T cell receptor beta chains from one sample, sequenced in a study of blood T cells in healthy people across ages. TCRdb reprocessed the 5' RACE reads via MiXCR and lists one record per CDR3 protein. The data contain hundreds of thousands of distinct CDR3 sequences, about 24% of them singletons. These data were likewise used in another study, on T cells of mothers and their children.

The sequenced sample was blood. The receptors stem from a boy younger than 18 in good health. CDR3s include the opening cysteine and the closing phenylalanine or tryptophan. The D gene is left open where the match is weak. Rows may omit the clone size; those that give it use once, few, many or a size class.

>NA|TRBJ1-1|NA|TRBV2
CASRDKEAFF
TGTGCCAGCAGGGACAAGGAAGCTTTCTTT
>few|TRBJ1-2|TRBD1|TRBV28
CASIQPGQIYGYTF
TGTGCCAGCATCCAACCGGGACAGATCTATGGCTACACCTTC
>NA|TRBJ2-7|TRBD1|TRBV12-3/TRBV12-4
CASSLFWTGALYEQYF
TGTGCCAGCAGTTTATTTTGGACAGGGGCCCTCTACGAGCAGTACTTC
>few|TRBJ1-1|TRBD1|TRBV7-9
CASSLGTGQGTTEAFF
TGTGCCAGCAGCTTAGGAACTGGACAGGGGACCACTGAAGCTTTCTTT
>NA|TRBJ2-1|NA|TRBV12-3/TRBV12-4
CASSLANSIVEQFF
TGTGCCAGCAGTTTAGCGAACTCCATAGTTGAGCAGTTCTTC
>NA|TRBJ2-4|NA|TRBV2
CASSVGGLNVAKNIQYF
TGTGCCAGCAGTGTTGGGGGGCTAAACGTAGCCAAAAACATTCAGTACTTC
>few|TRBJ2-5|NA|TRBV15
CATSILGIGRPGETQYF
TGTGCCACCAGCATCCTTGGGATCGGGCGACCAGGAGAGACCCAGTACTTC
>NA|TRBJ1-5|TRBD1|TRBV12-3/TRBV12-4
CASTLGGQGANQPQHF
TGTGCCAGCACACTAGGGGGACAGGGGGCCAATCAGCCCCAGCATTTT
>NA|TRBJ2-2|NA|TRBV10-3
CAIRLEDTGELFF
TGTGCCATCAGGCTGGAAGACACCGGGGAGCTGTTTTTT
>NA|TRBJ2-3|NA|TRBV12-3/TRBV12-4
CASRLQVGDTQYF
TGTGCCAGCAGATTACAGGTGGGAGATACGCAGTATTTT
>few|TRBJ2-3|NA|TRBV29-1
CSVAGRTQYF
TGCAGCGTTGCAGGGAGAACGCAGTATTTT
>few|TRBJ2-7|NA|TRBV28
CASNSIWGLYEQYF
TGTGCCAGCAACAGCATATGGGGGCTATACGAGCAGTACTTC
>NA|TRBJ1-2|NA|TRBV10-3
CAISESLGGNYGYAF
TGTGCCATCAGTGAGTCGTTAGGCGGGAACTATGGCTACGCCTTC
>NA|TRBJ1-6|NA|TRBV6-1
CASSVGGVLYNSPLHF
TGTGCCAGCTCTGTTGGAGGGGTCCTCTATAATTCACCCCTCCACTTT
>NA|TRBJ2-5|NA|TRBV29-1
CSVLSGGFWYF
TGCAGCGTCCTCTCGGGTGGCTTTTGGTACTTC
>NA|TRBJ1-3|NA|TRBV3-1
CASSQDVGTGNTIYF
TGTGCCAGCAGCCAAGATGTAGGGACTGGAAACACCATATATTTT
>once|TRBJ1-4|NA|TRBV7-9
CASTRNEKLFF
TGTGCCAGCACCAGGAATGAAAAACTGTTTTTT
>NA|TRBJ2-7|NA|TRBV20-1
CSARDFGSSSYEQYF
TGCAGTGCTAGAGATTTTGGCTCGAGCTCCTACGAGCAGTACTTC
>NA|TRBJ1-4|NA|TRBV20-1
CSAREGSFNEKLFF
TGCAGTGCTAGAGAGGGGTCCTTTAATGAAAAACTGTTTTTT
>NA|TRBJ2-7|TRBD1|TRBV28
CASSFRDREYEQYF
TGTGCCAGCAGTTTCCGGGACAGGGAGTACGAGCAGTACTTC
>NA|TRBJ1-1|NA|TRBV28
CASTPLGQEGEAFF
TGTGCCAGCACCCCGCTAGGGCAAGAGGGTGAAGCTTTCTTT
>NA|TRBJ1-1|NA|TRBV7-9
CASSFPTGLPNTEAFF
TGTGCCAGCAGCTTCCCCACGGGACTCCCGAACACTGAAGCTTTCTTT
>NA|TRBJ2-1|TRBD2|TRBV27
CASSSLSSGRASNYNEQFF
TGTGCCAGCAGTTCCCTGTCTAGCGGGAGGGCCTCAAATTACAATGAGCAGTTCTTC
>few|TRBJ2-2|NA|TRBV5-6
CASSQGRTRGELFF
TGTGCCAGCAGCCAGGGACGGACCAGGGGGGAGCTGTTTTTT
>NA|TRBJ2-7|NA|TRBV27
CASGRSRAYEQYF
TGTGCCAGTGGGAGGTCCAGGGCCTACGAGCAGTACTTC
>few|TRBJ2-7|NA|TRBV28
CASSLEGRGNEQYF
TGTGCCAGCAGTTTGGAAGGGAGAGGGAACGAGCAGTACTTC
>NA|TRBJ2-1|TRBD2|TRBV19
CASTMGGYHEQFF
TGTGCCAGTACCATGGGGGGGTACCATGAGCAGTTCTTC
>few|TRBJ2-3|TRBD2|TRBV6-6
CASRRRGGDTQYF
TGTGCCAGCAGACGGCGGGGGGGAGATACGCAGTATTTT
>few|TRBJ1-1|NA|TRBV18
CASSPDTLLWTEAFF
TGTGCCAGCTCACCAGACACCCTGTTATGGACTGAAGCTTTCTTT
>NA|TRBJ2-3|NA|TRBV29-1
CSVENRGTDTQYF
TGCAGCGTCGAGAACAGGGGCACAGATACGCAGTATTTT
>few|TRBJ2-7|NA|TRBV20-1
CSARGKLDSYEQYF
TGCAGTGCTAGAGGCAAATTAGACTCCTACGAGCAGTACTTC
>NA|TRBJ2-3|TRBD2|TRBV5-1
CASSLGLAAPSTDTQYF
TGCGCCAGCAGCTTGGGGCTAGCGGCTCCTAGCACAGATACGCAGTATTTT
>NA|TRBJ2-5|NA|TRBV2
CASSDAGLITLETQYF
TGTGCCAGCAGTGACGCCGGACTGATAACCTTGGAGACCCAGTACTTC
>once|TRBJ2-5|NA|TRBV10-3
CAISEWGDSGETQYF
TGTGCCATCAGTGAGTGGGGGGACTCCGGAGAGACCCAGTACTTC
>few|TRBJ2-1|NA|TRBV20-1
CSARKAGTVYNEQFF
TGCAGTGCTAGAAAAGCGGGCACAGTCTACAATGAGCAGTTCTTC
>NA|TRBJ2-1|TRBD2|TRBV7-9
CASTTTVPSGYDEQFF
TGTGCCAGCACCACCACGGTGCCTAGCGGGTACGATGAGCAGTTCTTC
>NA|TRBJ2-1|NA|TRBV5-6
CASSFRSTRGGYNEQFF
TGTGCCAGCAGCTTCCGGTCGACTAGGGGGGGGTACAATGAGCAGTTCTTC
>few|TRBJ2-1|NA|TRBV28
CASTLGWSSYNEQFF
TGTGCCAGCACCCTGGGATGGAGCTCCTACAATGAGCAGTTCTTC
>few|TRBJ2-3|TRBD2|TRBV20-1
CSARSGARSTDTQYF
TGCAGTGCTAGGAGCGGGGCACGAAGCACAGATACGCAGTATTTT
>NA|TRBJ2-3|TRBD1|TRBV7-3
CATIVQGSSDTQYF
TGTGCCACAATAGTACAGGGGTCCTCAGATACGCAGTATTTT
>NA|TRBJ2-1|NA|TRBV5-1
CASSTLQGYNEQFF
TGCGCCAGCAGCACTCTACAGGGTTACAATGAGCAGTTCTTC
>few|TRBJ2-1|NA|TRBV10-3
CATEESSWDEQFF
TGTGCCACCGAGGAGTCCTCCTGGGATGAGCAGTTCTTC
>NA|TRBJ2-7|NA|TRBV5-1
CASSFGDRKFGRHLPYEQYF
TGCGCCAGCAGCTTTGGGGACAGGAAGTTCGGGAGGCACCTTCCCTACGAGCAGTACTTC
>few|TRBJ2-7|TRBD2|TRBV20-1
CSAGKTGTSEGEQYF
TGCAGTGCTGGAAAGACCGGGACTAGCGAGGGCGAGCAGTACTTC
>NA|TRBJ1-2|TRBD1|TRBV27
CASSLDRGQDGYTF
TGTGCCAGCAGCCTGGACAGGGGGCAGGATGGCTACACCTTC
>NA|TRBJ2-4|NA|TRBV13
CASSLIAGAGKNIQYF
TGTGCCAGCAGCTTAATCGCAGGGGCAGGCAAAAACATTCAGTACTTC
>NA|TRBJ1-1|NA|TRBV29-1
CSVGQVLNTEAFF
TGCAGCGTTGGACAGGTATTGAACACTGAAGCTTTCTTT
>few|TRBJ2-2|TRBD1|TRBV18
CASSPPGQVGRELFF
TGTGCCAGCTCACCACCGGGACAGGTGGGCCGGGAGCTGTTTTTT
>many|TRBJ2-7|NA|TRBV2
CASSEGQRVSF
TGTGCCAGCAGTGAAGGACAGAGAGTAAGCTTC
>NA|TRBJ1-4|NA|TRBV9
CASSVGGAGKLFF
TGTGCCAGCAGCGTAGGGGGGGCCGGAAAACTGTTTTTT
>NA|TRBJ1-4|NA|TRBV7-9
CASSLDGGNEKLFF
TGTGCCAGCAGCTTAGATGGTGGTAATGAAAAACTGTTTTTT
>few|TRBJ1-4|TRBD1|TRBV20-1
CSVPGGATNEKLFF
TGCAGTGTTCCAGGGGGGGCAACTAATGAAAAACTGTTTTTT
>few|TRBJ2-5|NA|TRBV4-1
CASSQETGTYQETQYF
TGCGCCAGCAGCCAAGAAACTGGGACTTATCAAGAGACCCAGTACTTC
>many|TRBJ2-7|TRBD2|TRBV14
CASSPDLADAYEQYF
TGTGCCAGCAGCCCAGACCTAGCGGATGCATACGAGCAGTACTTC
>NA|TRBJ1-1|NA|TRBV3-1
CASSPTPGQKKNTEAFF
TGTGCCAGCAGCCCCACTCCGGGACAAAAAAAGAACACTGAAGCTTTCTTT
>NA|TRBJ2-7|TRBD2|TRBV29-1
CSVGGGDLYEQYF
TGCAGCGTTGGGGGGGGGGACCTCTACGAGCAGTACTTC
>NA|TRBJ1-2|TRBD1|TRBV7-2
CASSTDRGLYGYTF
TGTGCCAGCAGCACCGACAGGGGCCTCTATGGCTACACCTTC